The rows below give T cell receptor beta chains drawn from one sample of a study of regulatory T cells in long-lasting Graves disease. TCRdb re-called the multiplex PCR reads with MiXCR, one entry per CDR3 protein. This table has some 250,000 distinct CDR3 sequences, roughly 21% appearing once. Material: peripheral blood mononuclear cells (PBMCs), obtained at new diagnosis, from a patient treated with antithyroid drugs. All receptors derive from a female donor with Graves disease. CDR3s include the opening cysteine and the closing phenylalanine or tryptophan. Fields, in order: D gene, clone size, CDR3 length, V gene, J gene, CDR3 protein, CDR3 DNA. A D gene is named only where the DNA matches it firmly. Expanded clones get a size class; other rows say once, few or many, or leave the size out.

d_call: .
clone_size: many
cdr3_length: 13
v_call: TRBV28
j_call: TRBJ2-7
cdr3_aa: CASSPPLLYEQYF
cdr3_nt: TGTGCCAGCAGTCCGCCCCTCCTCTACGAGCAGTACTTC

d_call: .
clone_size: .
cdr3_length: 16
v_call: TRBV15
j_call: TRBJ1-1
cdr3_aa: CATSRGPSFGNTEAFF
cdr3_nt: TGTGCCACCAGCAGAGGGCCATCTTTTGGTAACACTGAAGCTTTCTTT

d_call: TRBD1
clone_size: many
cdr3_length: 15
v_call: TRBV7-9
j_call: TRBJ1-5
cdr3_aa: CASSLLQGTNQPQHF
cdr3_nt: TGTGCCAGCAGCTTACTACAGGGGACCAATCAGCCCCAGCATTTT

d_call: .
clone_size: many
cdr3_length: 14
v_call: TRBV6-1
j_call: TRBJ2-5
cdr3_aa: CASSVGGGGETQYF
cdr3_nt: TGTGCCAGCAGTGTAGGAGGAGGAGGAGAGACCCAGTACTTC

d_call: .
clone_size: few
cdr3_length: 12
v_call: TRBV6-1
j_call: TRBJ1-2
cdr3_aa: CASSKRDSGYTF
cdr3_nt: TGTGCCAGCAGTAAGAGAGACAGCGGCTACACCTTC

d_call: .
clone_size: many
cdr3_length: 14
v_call: TRBV12-5
j_call: TRBJ2-5
cdr3_aa: CASGIPRDTETQYF
cdr3_nt: TGTGCTAGTGGAATCCCCCGGGACACAGAGACCCAGTACTTC

d_call: .
clone_size: many
cdr3_length: 13
v_call: TRBV7-9
j_call: TRBJ1-1
cdr3_aa: CASSLAPNTEAFF
cdr3_nt: TGTGCCAGCAGCTTAGCCCCGAACACTGAAGCTTTCTTT

d_call: TRBD1
clone_size: .
cdr3_length: 13
v_call: TRBV6-4
j_call: TRBJ1-2
cdr3_aa: CASSYTGEGGYTF
cdr3_nt: TGTGCCAGCAGTTACACAGGGGAGGGTGGCTACACCTTC

d_call: .
clone_size: .
cdr3_length: 15
v_call: TRBV11-1
j_call: TRBJ2-7
cdr3_aa: CPSSLGGSSSYEQYF
cdr3_nt: TGTCCCAGCAGCTTAGGCGGAAGCAGCTCCTACGAGCAGTACTTC

d_call: TRBD1
clone_size: .
cdr3_length: 15
v_call: TRBV12-3/TRBV12-4
j_call: TRBJ2-5
cdr3_aa: CASTAGTGGKETQYF
cdr3_nt: TGTGCCAGCACCGCTGGGACAGGGGGCAAAGAGACCCAGTACTTC

d_call: .
clone_size: few
cdr3_length: 14
v_call: TRBV19
j_call: TRBJ2-1
cdr3_aa: CASSPRGLETQQFF
cdr3_nt: TGTGCCAGTAGCCCTCGGGGGTTAGAGACCCAGCAGTTCTTC

d_call: .
clone_size: many
cdr3_length: 14
v_call: TRBV7-9
j_call: TRBJ1-4
cdr3_aa: CASSQGRGGEKLFF
cdr3_nt: TGTGCCAGCAGCCAAGGGCGGGGAGGTGAAAAACTGTTTTTT

d_call: TRBD1
clone_size: many
cdr3_length: 16
v_call: TRBV3-1
j_call: TRBJ2-2
cdr3_aa: CASSQKGQRDTGELFF
cdr3_nt: TGTGCCAGCAGCCAAAAGGGACAGAGAGACACCGGGGAGCTGTTTTTT

d_call: TRBD1
clone_size: many
cdr3_length: 14
v_call: TRBV27
j_call: TRBJ2-1
cdr3_aa: CASSFDRGRNEQFF
cdr3_nt: TGTGCCAGCAGCTTCGACAGGGGGCGGAATGAGCAGTTCTTC

d_call: .
clone_size: many
cdr3_length: 13
v_call: TRBV7-2
j_call: TRBJ1-5
cdr3_aa: CASQIDSNQPQHF
cdr3_nt: TGTGCCAGCCAGATAGATAGCAATCAGCCCCAGCATTTT

d_call: TRBD2
clone_size: .
cdr3_length: 14
v_call: TRBV4-1
j_call: TRBJ2-5
cdr3_aa: CASSARLAGETQYF
cdr3_nt: TGTGCCAGCAGCGCCCGACTAGCGGGAGAGACCCAGTACTTC

d_call: .
clone_size: many
cdr3_length: 15
v_call: TRBV6-2/TRBV6-3
j_call: TRBJ1-6
cdr3_aa: CASRTGGAYNSPLHF
cdr3_nt: TGTGCCAGCAGAACCGGGGGCGCCTATAATTCACCCCTCCACTTT

d_call: TRBD1
clone_size: many
cdr3_length: 15
v_call: TRBV28
j_call: TRBJ2-5
cdr3_aa: CASSSLTGGEETQYF
cdr3_nt: TGTGCCAGCAGTTCCCTGACAGGGGGGGAGGAGACCCAGTACTTC

d_call: .
clone_size: .
cdr3_length: 16
v_call: TRBV4-3
j_call: TRBJ2-2
cdr3_aa: CASSQVRPSGAGELFF
cdr3_nt: TGCGCCAGCAGCCAAGTTCGGCCTAGTGGCGCCGGGGAGCTGTTTTTT

d_call: TRBD1
clone_size: many
cdr3_length: 16
v_call: TRBV5-1
j_call: TRBJ2-2
cdr3_aa: CASSSDRGSNTGELFF
cdr3_nt: TGCGCCAGCAGCTCGGACAGGGGGAGTAACACCGGGGAGCTGTTTTTT

d_call: .
clone_size: many
cdr3_length: 15
v_call: TRBV11-2
j_call: TRBJ2-7
cdr3_aa: CASSFGESSDYEQYF
cdr3_nt: TGTGCCAGCAGCTTCGGGGAATCCTCCGACTACGAGCAGTACTTC

d_call: .
clone_size: .
cdr3_length: 14
v_call: TRBV10-2
j_call: TRBJ2-1
cdr3_aa: CASSEGAEDNEQFF
cdr3_nt: TGCGCCAGCAGTGAGGGGGCGGAGGACAATGAGCAGTTCTTC

d_call: .
clone_size: .
cdr3_length: 14
v_call: TRBV7-9
j_call: TRBJ1-2
cdr3_aa: CASRGARVSWGYTF
cdr3_nt: TGTGCCAGCAGAGGGGCCAGGGTCAGTTGGGGCTACACCTTC

d_call: TRBD1
clone_size: many
cdr3_length: 14
v_call: TRBV24-1
j_call: TRBJ2-7
cdr3_aa: CATSEGDRGPEQYF
cdr3_nt: TGTGCCACCAGTGAAGGGGACAGGGGGCCCGAGCAGTACTTC

d_call: .
clone_size: many
cdr3_length: 15
v_call: TRBV12-3/TRBV12-4
j_call: TRBJ2-4
cdr3_aa: CASSLDRGAKNIQYF
cdr3_nt: TGTGCCAGCAGTTTAGACCGGGGTGCCAAAAACATTCAGTACTTC

d_call: .
clone_size: many
cdr3_length: 15
v_call: TRBV18
j_call: TRBJ2-3
cdr3_aa: CASSPNRVSTDTQYF
cdr3_nt: TGTGCCAGCTCACCGAACAGGGTTTCTACAGATACGCAGTATTTT

d_call: .
clone_size: many
cdr3_length: 13
v_call: TRBV27
j_call: TRBJ1-1
cdr3_aa: CATPDSLNTEAFF
cdr3_nt: TGTGCCACCCCCGACAGCCTGAACACTGAAGCTTTCTTT

d_call: .
clone_size: many
cdr3_length: 12
v_call: TRBV20-1
j_call: TRBJ2-5
cdr3_aa: CSASQGFETQYF
cdr3_nt: TGCAGTGCGTCACAGGGTTTCGAGACCCAGTACTTC

d_call: .
clone_size: many
cdr3_length: 15
v_call: TRBV5-5
j_call: TRBJ1-4
cdr3_aa: CASSLVGGVGEKLFF
cdr3_nt: TGTGCCAGCAGCTTGGTTGGTGGGGTTGGAGAAAAACTGTTTTTT

d_call: TRBD1
clone_size: many
cdr3_length: 14
v_call: TRBV13
j_call: TRBJ2-7
cdr3_aa: CASRWGQASYEQYF
cdr3_nt: TGTGCCAGCAGATGGGGACAGGCCAGCTACGAGCAGTACTTC

d_call: TRBD2
clone_size: few
cdr3_length: 17
v_call: TRBV5-1
j_call: TRBJ2-3
cdr3_aa: CASAPTSGRISTDTQYF
cdr3_nt: TGCGCCAGCGCCCCTACTAGCGGGAGGATTAGCACAGATACGCAGTATTTT

d_call: .
clone_size: many
cdr3_length: 17
v_call: TRBV28
j_call: TRBJ1-5
cdr3_aa: CASRSMTGGKSNQPQHF
cdr3_nt: TGTGCCAGCAGATCCATGACAGGAGGTAAAAGCAATCAGCCCCAGCATTTT

d_call: .
clone_size: many
cdr3_length: 13
v_call: TRBV18
j_call: TRBJ2-1
cdr3_aa: CASSPRPLGEQFF
cdr3_nt: TGTGCCAGCTCACCACGGCCCCTGGGTGAGCAGTTCTTC